What follows is one TCR beta chain and its context. Its antigen is currently unknown. These data are taken from a study of shared clonotypes between healthy human individuals. TCRdb keeps only in-frame clones here, not all; method: immunoSEQ multiplex PCR. The table shows around 600,000 clones, with around 97% occurring only once. Regarding the study as a whole: Limited genetic and exposure-history diversity came from having few donors.

V lost 5 bases and J 2 bases, leaving 10 bases between the germline ends. This CDR3 is built from 13 residues. The germline V gene encodes CDR1 LNHDA and CDR2 SQIVND (reference sequence). The clonotype comes from a woman in her twenties or thirties in good health. Material: naive CD4+ T cells sorted from blood. Regarding subset: CD45RA+ positively selected. This chain uses TRBV19 with TRBJ2-7; D unclear. The CDR3 protein is CASSSALPYEQYF. CDR3 DNA sequence: TGTGCCAGTAGTTCGGCGTTACCCTACGAGCAGTACTTC.